This T cell receptor (beta chain) appears in the sequencing data of a study of blood T cell repertoires in COVID-19. V was pared by 4 bases and J by 1 base, with 16 bases between. The CDR3 consists of 16 residues. Germline CDR1 reads LGHDT; CDR2 reads YNNKEL (reference sequence). Repertoires were generated with immunoSEQ multiplex PCR, while TCRdb's copy carries only in-frame clones and drops some. The sample records 190,000 or so clones, about 82% being singletons. The chain has TRBV3-1 (or the pseudogene TRBV3-2) and TRBJ1-1, with a tentative D call TRBD1 (6 bases). The clonotype was recovered from a man in his sixties with COVID-19, enrolled during active disease. The specimen was peripheral blood. The CDR3 reads CASSLRTAASNTEAFF. CDR3 DNA: TGTGCCAGCAGCCTACGGACAGCAGCCTCGAACACTGAAGCTTTCTTT.